This entry describes one TCR beta chain. TCRdb ran MiXCR on the RACE reads and lists one entry per CDR3 protein. The table shows approximately 350,000 distinct CDR3 sequences, with 6% to 7% occurring only once. Germline V CDR1 and CDR2: DFQATT, SNEGSKA (reference sequence). The germline V and J ends were trimmed by 2 bases and 7 bases, with 7 bases remaining between them. This CDR3 spans 11 amino acids. The data originate from a study of human T cells and chemical hapten exposure. Noted time point: patch test 2, 6 weeks after DPC sensitization. Treatment: therapeutic diphenylcyclopropenone sensitization with weekly scalp DPC.

The sequence was collected from a woman aged 18-29 years with alopecia areata. Some clones in this sample may be carry-over from other donors' samples. The chain couples TRBV20-1 to TRBJ2-3; D gene uncertain. Here the sequenced sample was whole blood, taken in connection with sensitization to the hapten diphenylcyclopropenone (DPC). CDR3 in DNA: TGCAGTGCTAGATACGTCAATACGCAGTATTTT. This encodes CSARYVNTQYF.